This T cell receptor (beta chain) emerged from a study of response to subunit inactivated influenza vaccine. Germline loops: CDR1 SGHRS, CDR2 YFSETQ. After removal of 4 bases from V and 0 bases from J, the junction contained 9 bases not matched to a gene. This CDR3 contains 18 residues. One entry per CDR3 protein, called by TCRdb with MiXCR from the RT-PCR reads. The sample holds around 760,000 distinct CDR3 sequences, approximately 14% seen once. The TCR sequence derives from a man aged 45-65 years who received an inactivated influenza vaccine. The J gene is TRBJ1-4, the V gene TRBV5-1; 10 bases agree with TRBD1. Sequenced material: PBMCs from blood, taken about 14 days before vaccination. The CDR3 sequence is CASSPGQGNMATNEKLFF. Written as DNA, the CDR3 is TGCGCCAGCAGCCCGGGACAGGGGAACATGGCAACTAATGAAAAACTGTTTTTT.